This note documents a single TCR beta chain sequence. Germline V gene sequence: CDR1 MNHNY, CDR2 SVGAGI (reference sequence). V was trimmed by 6 bases and J by 1 base, leaving 10 bases between them. This CDR3 comprises 14 residues. The data derive from a study of blood T cell repertoires in COVID-19. Generated by immunoSEQ multiplex PCR, the TCRdb table keeps only in-frame clones and is missing some. The sample carries about 13,000 clones, 75% to 85% recorded once. The chain couples TRBV6-6 to TRBJ1-3, with D perhaps matching TRBD1 (6 bases). This TCR derives from a middle-aged man with active or convalescent COVID-19. The sequenced material came from peripheral blood. This CDR3 is CASRPTGSGNTIYF. The CDR3 DNA sequence: TGTGCCAGCAGACCTACAGGGTCTGGAAACACCATATATTTT.